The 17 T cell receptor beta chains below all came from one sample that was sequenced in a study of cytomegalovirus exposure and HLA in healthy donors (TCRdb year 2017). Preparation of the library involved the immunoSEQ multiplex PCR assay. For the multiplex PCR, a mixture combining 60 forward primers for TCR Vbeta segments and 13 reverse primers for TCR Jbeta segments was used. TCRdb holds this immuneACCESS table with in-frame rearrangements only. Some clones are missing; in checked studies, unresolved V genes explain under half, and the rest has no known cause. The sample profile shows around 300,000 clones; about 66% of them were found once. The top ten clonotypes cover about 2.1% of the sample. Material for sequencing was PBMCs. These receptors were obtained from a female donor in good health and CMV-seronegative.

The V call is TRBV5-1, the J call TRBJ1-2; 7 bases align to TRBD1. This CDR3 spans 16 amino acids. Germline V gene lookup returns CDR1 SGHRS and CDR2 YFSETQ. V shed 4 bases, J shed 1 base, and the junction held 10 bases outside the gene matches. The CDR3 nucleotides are TGCGCCAGCAGCCCCATCACAGGGGATCTTAACTATGGCTACACCTTC. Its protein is CASSPITGDLNYGYTF. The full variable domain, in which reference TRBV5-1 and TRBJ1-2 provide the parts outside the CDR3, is KAGVTQTPRYLIKTRGQQVTLSCSPISGHRSVSWYQQTPGQGLQFLFEYFSETQRNKGNFPGRFSGRQFSNSRSEMNVSTLELGDSALYLCASSPITGDLNYGYTFGSGTRLTVV.

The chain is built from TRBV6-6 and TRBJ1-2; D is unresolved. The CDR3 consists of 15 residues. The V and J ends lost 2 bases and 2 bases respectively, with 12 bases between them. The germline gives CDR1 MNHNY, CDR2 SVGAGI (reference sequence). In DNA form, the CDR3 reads TGTGCCAGCAGTTACAGCCGGAGTAAAAACTATGGCTACACCTTC. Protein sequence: CASSYSRSKNYGYTF.

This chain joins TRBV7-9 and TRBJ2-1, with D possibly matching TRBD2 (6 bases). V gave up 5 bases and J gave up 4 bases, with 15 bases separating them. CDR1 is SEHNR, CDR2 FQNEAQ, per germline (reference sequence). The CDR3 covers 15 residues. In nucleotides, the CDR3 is TGTGCCAGCAGCCCTCGGGGGAGTGAATACAATGAGCAGTTCTTC. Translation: CASSPRGSEYNEQFF.

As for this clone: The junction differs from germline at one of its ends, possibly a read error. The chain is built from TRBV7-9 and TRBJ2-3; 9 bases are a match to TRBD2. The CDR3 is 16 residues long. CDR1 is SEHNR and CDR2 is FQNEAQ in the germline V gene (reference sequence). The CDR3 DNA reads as TGTTCCAGCAGCTTATCTGCGGGAGGGGGGGCAGATACGCAGTATTTT. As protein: CSSSLSAGGGADTQYF.

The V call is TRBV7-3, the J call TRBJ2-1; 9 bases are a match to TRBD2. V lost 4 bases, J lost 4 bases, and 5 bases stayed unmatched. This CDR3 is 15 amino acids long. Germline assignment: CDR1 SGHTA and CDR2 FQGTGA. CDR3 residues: CASSSATSGYNEQFF. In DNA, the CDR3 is TGTGCCAGCAGCTCTGCAACTAGCGGGTACAATGAGCAGTTCTTC.

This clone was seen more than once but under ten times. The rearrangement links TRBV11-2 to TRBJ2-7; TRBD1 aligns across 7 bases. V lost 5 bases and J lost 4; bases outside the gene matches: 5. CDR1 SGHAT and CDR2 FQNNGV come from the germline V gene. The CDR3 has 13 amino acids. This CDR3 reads CASSQGDKYEQYF. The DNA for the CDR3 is TGTGCCAGCAGCCAGGGGGACAAATACGAGCAGTACTTC.

The CDR3 DNA sequence: TGTGCCAGCAGCGTAGGACTAGCGGGAGAAGATGAGCAGTTCTTC. Protein: CASSVGLAGEDEQFF. The rearrangement links TRBV9 to TRBJ2-1, with 12 bases identical to TRBD2. Germline CDR1 SGDLS, CDR2 YYNGEE. V gave up 0 bases and J gave up 8 bases; unmatched junction bases: 3. The CDR3 is 15 amino acids. Using reference TRBV9 and TRBJ2-1 for the parts outside the CDR3, the full variable domain is DSGVTQTPKHLITATGQRVTLRCSPRSGDLSVYWYQQSLDQGLQFLIQYYNGEERAKGNILERFSAQQFPDLHSELNLSSLELGDSALYFCASSVGLAGEDEQFFGPGTRLTVL.

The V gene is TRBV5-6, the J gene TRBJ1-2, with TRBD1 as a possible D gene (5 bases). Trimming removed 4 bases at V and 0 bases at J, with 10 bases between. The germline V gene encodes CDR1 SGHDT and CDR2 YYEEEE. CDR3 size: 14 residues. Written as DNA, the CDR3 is TGTGCCAGCAGCCGACAAGGGGCTAACTATGGCTACACCTTC. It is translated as CASSRQGANYGYTF.

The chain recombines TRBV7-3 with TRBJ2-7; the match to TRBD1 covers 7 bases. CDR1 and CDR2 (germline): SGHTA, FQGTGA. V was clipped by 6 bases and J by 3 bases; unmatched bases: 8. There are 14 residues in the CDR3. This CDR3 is CASRLTRDSYEQYF. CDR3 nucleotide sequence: TGTGCCAGCAGACTCACCAGGGACAGCTACGAGCAGTACTTC.

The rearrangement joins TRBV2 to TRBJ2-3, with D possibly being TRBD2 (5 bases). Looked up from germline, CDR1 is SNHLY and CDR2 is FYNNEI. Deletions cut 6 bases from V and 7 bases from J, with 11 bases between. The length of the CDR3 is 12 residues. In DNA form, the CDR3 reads TGTGCCAGCAGACTAGAGGACCATACGCAGTATTTT. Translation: CASRLEDHTQYF.

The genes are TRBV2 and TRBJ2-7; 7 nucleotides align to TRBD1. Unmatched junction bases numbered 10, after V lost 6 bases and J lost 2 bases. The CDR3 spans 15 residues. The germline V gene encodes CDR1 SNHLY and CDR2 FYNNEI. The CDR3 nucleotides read TGTGCCAGCAGACCCGGACAGGTTCTCACCTACGAGCAGTACTTC. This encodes CASRPGQVLTYEQYF.

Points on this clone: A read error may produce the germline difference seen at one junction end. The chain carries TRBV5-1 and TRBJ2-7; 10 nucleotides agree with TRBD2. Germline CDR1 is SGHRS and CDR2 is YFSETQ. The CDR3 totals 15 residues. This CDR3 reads CASSNTGTSVYERYF. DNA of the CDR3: TGCGCCAGCAGCAACACCGGGACTAGCGTCTACGAGCGGTACTTC.

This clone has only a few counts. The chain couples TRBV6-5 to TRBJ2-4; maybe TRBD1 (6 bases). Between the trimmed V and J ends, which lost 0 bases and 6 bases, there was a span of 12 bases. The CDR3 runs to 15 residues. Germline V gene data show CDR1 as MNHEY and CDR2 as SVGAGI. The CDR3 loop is CASSYSRGGGNIQYF. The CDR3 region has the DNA TGTGCCAGCAGTTACTCCAGGGGCGGAGGAAACATTCAGTACTTC.

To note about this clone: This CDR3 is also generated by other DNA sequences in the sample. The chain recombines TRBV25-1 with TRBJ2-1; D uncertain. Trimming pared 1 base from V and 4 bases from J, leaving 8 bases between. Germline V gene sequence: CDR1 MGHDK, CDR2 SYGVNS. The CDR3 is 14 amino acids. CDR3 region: CASSESRGYNEQFF. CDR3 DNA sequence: TGTGCCAGCAGTGAATCGAGAGGATACAATGAGCAGTTCTTC.

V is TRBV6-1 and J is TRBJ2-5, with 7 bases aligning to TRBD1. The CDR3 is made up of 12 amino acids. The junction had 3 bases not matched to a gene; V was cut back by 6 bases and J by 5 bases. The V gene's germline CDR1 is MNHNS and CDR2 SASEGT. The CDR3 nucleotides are TGTGCCAGCAGGACAGGGTTCGAGACCCAGTACTTC. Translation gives CASRTGFETQYF.

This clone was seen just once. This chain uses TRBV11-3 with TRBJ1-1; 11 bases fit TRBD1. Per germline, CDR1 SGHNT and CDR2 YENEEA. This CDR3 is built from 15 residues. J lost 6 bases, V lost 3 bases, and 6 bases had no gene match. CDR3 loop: CASSFWDRGFSEAFF. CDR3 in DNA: TGTGCCAGCAGCTTTTGGGACAGGGGGTTCTCTGAAGCTTTCTTT.

In DNA, the CDR3 is TGTGCCAGCAGTTACCAGGGAAACACTGAAGCTTTCTTT. This sequence encodes CASSYQGNTEAFF. The genes are TRBV6-6 and TRBJ1-1, with a tentative D call TRBD1 (5 bases). The V and J ends lost 2 bases and 2 bases respectively, with 6 bases between them. The CDR3 has 13 amino acids. Looked up from germline, CDR1 is MNHNY and CDR2 is SVGAGI (reference sequence).